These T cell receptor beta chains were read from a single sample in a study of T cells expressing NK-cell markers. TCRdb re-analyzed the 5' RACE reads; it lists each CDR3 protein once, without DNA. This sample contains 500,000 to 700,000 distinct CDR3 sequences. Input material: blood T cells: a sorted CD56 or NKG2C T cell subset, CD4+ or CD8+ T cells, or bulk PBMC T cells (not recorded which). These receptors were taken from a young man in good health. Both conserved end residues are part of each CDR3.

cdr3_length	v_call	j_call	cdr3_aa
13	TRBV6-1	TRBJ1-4	CASSPWSGEKLFF
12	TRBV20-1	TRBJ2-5	CSASGSVETQYF
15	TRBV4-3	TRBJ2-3	CASSMRTGGTDTQYF
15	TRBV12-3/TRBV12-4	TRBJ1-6	CASSRGGGLGSPLHF
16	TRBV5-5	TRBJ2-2	CASSLSGFRGTGELFF
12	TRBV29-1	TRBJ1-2	CSVQDKNYGYTF
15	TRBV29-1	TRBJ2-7	CSVRGTTKEAYEQYF
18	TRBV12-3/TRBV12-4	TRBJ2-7	CASSLGAGEYSSPYEQYF
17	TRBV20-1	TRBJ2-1	CSARDSSGRIDYNEQFF
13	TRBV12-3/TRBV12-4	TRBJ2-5	CASTVAGGETQYF
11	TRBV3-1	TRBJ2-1	CAVGVVNEQFF
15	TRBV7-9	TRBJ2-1	CASSLGGSWVTSEFF
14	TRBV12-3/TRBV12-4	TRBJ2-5	CASSLGLHQETQYF
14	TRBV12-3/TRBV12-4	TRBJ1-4	CASTPGQGFEKLFF
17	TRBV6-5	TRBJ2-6	CASSYVRGGSGANVLTF
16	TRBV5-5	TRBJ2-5	CASSQAGGPGRETQYF
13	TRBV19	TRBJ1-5	CASSLPSNQPQHF
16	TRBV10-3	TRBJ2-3	CAISEIPGTSTDTQYF
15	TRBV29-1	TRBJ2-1	CSVVGGVGGGLEQFF
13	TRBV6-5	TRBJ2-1	CASSYGGLNEQFF
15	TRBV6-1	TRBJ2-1	CASGARDRGSNEQFF
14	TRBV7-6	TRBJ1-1	CASSLGEDREQAFF
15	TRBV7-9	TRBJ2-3	CASSNSTGGWDTQYF
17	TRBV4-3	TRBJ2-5	CASSQVLSGSSAETQYF
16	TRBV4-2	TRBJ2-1	CASSQDIRVRYNEQFF
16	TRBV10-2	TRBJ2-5	CASSESSTGSLETQYF
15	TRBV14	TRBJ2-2	CASSQVRLGTGELFF
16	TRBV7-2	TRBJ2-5	CASSPLLAGGQETQYF
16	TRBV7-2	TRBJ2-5	CASSLGQYEGAETQYF
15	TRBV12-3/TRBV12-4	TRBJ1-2	CASSLGWDSNYGYTF
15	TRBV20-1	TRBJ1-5	CSARPVSTGNQPQHF
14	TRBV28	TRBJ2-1	CASSSTALYSEQFF
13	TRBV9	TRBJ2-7	CASTGQEPYEQYF
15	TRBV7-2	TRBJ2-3	CASSLVAGATDTQYF
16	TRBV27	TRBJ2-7	CASSPTPLAGVYEQYF
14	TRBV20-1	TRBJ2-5	CSARDRGPAETQYF
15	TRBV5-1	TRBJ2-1	CASSLEGLAGRVVFF
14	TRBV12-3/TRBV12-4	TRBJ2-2	CASSLEVHTGELFF
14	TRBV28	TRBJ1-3	CASSLTGTGNTIYF
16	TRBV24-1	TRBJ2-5	CATSDQTGGRLETQYF
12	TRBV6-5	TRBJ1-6	CASSSGRSPLHF
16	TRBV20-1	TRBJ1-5	CSAGTSGGYSNQPQHF
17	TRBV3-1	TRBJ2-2	CASSQYSGTSNTGELFF
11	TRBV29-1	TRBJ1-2	CTTARDYGYTF
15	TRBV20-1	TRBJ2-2	CSARALTRGPGELFF
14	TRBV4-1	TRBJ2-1	CASSGTGERNEQFF